This is a list of T cell receptor beta chains from one sample in a study of neurological immune-mediated disorders. TCRdb used MiXCR to reprocess the 5' RACE reads, holding one entry per CDR3 protein. The sample includes 25,000 to 30,000 distinct CDR3 sequences, about 7% seen only once; the top ten take approximately 9.6%. The material sequenced was PBMCs. These receptors were taken from a woman in her 50s in good health. Both conserved end residues are part of each CDR3. A D gene is named only where the DNA matches it firmly. Size is stated as once, few, many, or a class for an expanded clone.

CDR3 protein,CDR3 DNA,V gene,clone size,J gene,D gene
CASTATGIRVGGNTIYF,TGTGCCAGCACTGCGACCGGCATCAGGGTGGGAGGAAACACCATATATTTT,TRBV7-9,many,TRBJ1-3,.
CACNWTHRHEQYF,TGTGCGTGTAACTGGACGCACCGTCACGAGCAGTACTTC,TRBV10-3,many,TRBJ2-7,.
CASSSLGQASNTGELFF,TGTGCCAGCAGTAGCTTGGGACAGGCCTCGAACACCGGGGAGCTGTTTTTT,TRBV28,many,TRBJ2-2,TRBD1
CSVEDLENEQFF,TGCAGCGTTGAAGATCTGGAGAATGAGCAGTTCTTC,TRBV29-1,many,TRBJ2-1,.
CSARVGVAEKLFF,TGCAGTGCTAGAGTCGGGGTTGCTGAAAAACTGTTTTTT,TRBV20-1,many,TRBJ1-4,.
CASSLAPWDNEQFF,TGTGCCAGCAGCTTAGCCCCGTGGGACAATGAGCAGTTCTTC,TRBV11-3,many,TRBJ2-1,.
CASSLAGSLYEQYF,TGCGCCAGCAGCTTGGCCGGCAGCCTCTACGAGCAGTACTTC,TRBV5-1,many,TRBJ2-7,.
CSVEEETQYF,TGCAGCGTTGAGGAAGAGACCCAGTACTTC,TRBV29-1,many,TRBJ2-5,.
CASARDDQYF,TGTGCCAGCGCCCGGGACGACCAGTACTTC,TRBV6-6,many,TRBJ2-5,.
CSAEDNRGSEAFF,TGCAGTGCGGAAGATAACAGGGGATCGGAAGCTTTCTTT,TRBV20-1,many,TRBJ1-1,TRBD1
CSARGGAGELFF,TGCAGTGCTAGAGGCGGGGCCGGGGAGCTGTTTTTT,TRBV20-1,many,TRBJ2-2,.
CASSVSGVNPDTQYF,TGTGCCAGCAGCGTATCCGGAGTTAACCCAGATACGCAGTATTTT,TRBV9,many,TRBJ2-3,.
CASSLGTGRSNEQFF,TGTGCCAGCAGTTTGGGGACAGGGAGAAGCAATGAGCAGTTCTTC,TRBV27,medium-sized,TRBJ2-1,TRBD1
CASSLFLSGANVLTF,TGTGCCAGCAGCTTATTCCTCTCTGGGGCCAACGTCCTGACTTTC,TRBV7-2,many,TRBJ2-6,.
CASSGTSGSYEQYF,TGTGCCAGCAGTGGGACTAGCGGCTCCTACGAGCAGTACTTC,TRBV6-1,many,TRBJ2-7,TRBD2
CASSLVLIPGTGGIDTEAFF,TGTGCCAGCAGCCTAGTACTAATTCCCGGGACAGGGGGGATCGACACTGAAGCTTTCTTT,TRBV7-8,many,TRBJ1-1,TRBD1
CASSYSWNTEAFF,TGTGCCAGCAGTTACTCGTGGAACACTGAAGCTTTCTTT,TRBV6-2/TRBV6-3,many,TRBJ1-1,.
CASSPTGPLGEQYF,TGTGCCAGCTCACCCACGGGGCCCCTGGGCGAGCAGTACTTC,TRBV18,many,TRBJ2-7,.
CSAVGDSYEQYF,TGCAGCGCCGTGGGGGACTCCTACGAGCAGTACTTC,TRBV29-1,many,TRBJ2-7,.
CASSVTRRTNEKLFF,TGTGCCAGCAGCGTCACCAGGCGTACTAATGAAAAACTGTTTTTT,TRBV7-8,many,TRBJ1-4,.
CASSRGDLYGYTF,TGTGCCAGCAGTAGGGGAGACCTCTATGGCTACACCTTC,TRBV7-9,many,TRBJ1-2,.
CASSLVGQSGYTF,TGTGCCAGCAGCTTAGTCGGACAGTCTGGCTACACCTTC,TRBV7-2,many,TRBJ1-2,.